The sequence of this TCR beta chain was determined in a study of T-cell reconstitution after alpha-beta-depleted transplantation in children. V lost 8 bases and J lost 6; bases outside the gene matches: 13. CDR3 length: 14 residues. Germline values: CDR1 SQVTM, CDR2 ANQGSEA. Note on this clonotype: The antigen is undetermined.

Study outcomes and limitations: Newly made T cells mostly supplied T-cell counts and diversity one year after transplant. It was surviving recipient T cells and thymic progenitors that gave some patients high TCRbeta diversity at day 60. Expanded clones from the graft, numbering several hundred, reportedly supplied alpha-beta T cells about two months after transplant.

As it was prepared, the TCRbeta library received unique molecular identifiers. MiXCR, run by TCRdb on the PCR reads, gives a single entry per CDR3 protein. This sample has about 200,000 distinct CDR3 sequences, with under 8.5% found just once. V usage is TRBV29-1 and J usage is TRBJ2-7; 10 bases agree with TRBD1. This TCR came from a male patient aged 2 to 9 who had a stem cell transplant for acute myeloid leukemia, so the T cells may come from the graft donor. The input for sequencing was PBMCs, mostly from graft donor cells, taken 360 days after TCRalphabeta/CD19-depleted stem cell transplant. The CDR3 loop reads CSFIGRDRGREQYF. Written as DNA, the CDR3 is TGCAGCTTTATCGGCCGGGACAGGGGTCGCGAGCAGTACTTC.